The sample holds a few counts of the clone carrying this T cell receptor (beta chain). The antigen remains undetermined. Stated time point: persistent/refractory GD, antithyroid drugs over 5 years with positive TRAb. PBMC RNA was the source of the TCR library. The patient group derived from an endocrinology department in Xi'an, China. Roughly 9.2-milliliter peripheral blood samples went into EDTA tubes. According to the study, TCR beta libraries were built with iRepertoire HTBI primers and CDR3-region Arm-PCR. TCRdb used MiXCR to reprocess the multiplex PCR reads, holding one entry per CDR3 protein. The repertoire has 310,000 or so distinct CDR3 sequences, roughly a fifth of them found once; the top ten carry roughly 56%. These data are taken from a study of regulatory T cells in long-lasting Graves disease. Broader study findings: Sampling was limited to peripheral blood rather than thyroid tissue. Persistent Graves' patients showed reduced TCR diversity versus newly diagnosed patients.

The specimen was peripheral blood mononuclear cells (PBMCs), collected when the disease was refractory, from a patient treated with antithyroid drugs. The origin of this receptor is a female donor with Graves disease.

The CDR3 nucleotides are TGTGCCACCGAGACAGGACCTTCAGAGACCCAGTACTTC. Encoded protein: CATETGPSETQYF. The V and J genes are TRBV6-1 and TRBJ2-5, with D possibly being TRBD1 (6 bases). This CDR3 has 13 residues. V lost 10 bases, J lost 4 bases, and 16 bases lay in between. The germline CDR1 and CDR2 sequences are MNHNS and SASEGT.